The 9 T cell receptor beta chains presented below share a single source sample, sequenced in a study of blood T cell repertoires in COVID-19. The table came from immunoSEQ multiplex PCR; TCRdb's copy has only in-frame clones and leaves some out. The sample yields 130,000 or so clones, around 78% seen once. Sequencing was done on a sample of peripheral blood. Receptors were obtained from a human donor in a cohort sampled during active COVID-19.

The V gene is TRBV27, the J gene TRBJ2-1; D may be TRBD2 (5 bases). Trimming shortened V by 4 bases and J by 2 bases, and 6 bases separated the two germline ends. Germline V gene data show CDR1 as MNHEY and CDR2 as SMNVEV (reference sequence). The CDR3 extends over 13 amino acids. The CDR3 nucleotides are TGTGCCAGCAGTTCTAGCACCTACAATGAGCAGTTCTTC. Protein sequence: CASSSSTYNEQFF.

V and J are TRBV25-1 and TRBJ1-4, with D possibly matching TRBD1 (6 bases). CDR3 size: 18 residues. The V end lost 5 bases, the J end lost 0 bases, and 19 bases lay between the germline ends. The germline V gene encodes CDR1 MGHDK and CDR2 SYGVNS. For the CDR3, the DNA is TGTGCCAGCAGTAACTCGGCGGGGGGGCCGGCAACTAATGAAAAACTGTTTTTT. Translation gives CASSNSAGGPATNEKLFF.

J is TRBJ1-5 and V is TRBV5-8; 9 bases are a match to TRBD1. Germline assignment: CDR1 SGHTS and CDR2 YDEGEE. Trimming cost V 0 bases and J 7 bases; bases outside gene matches: 5. This CDR3 region has 15 residues. CDR3 sequence reads: CASSLVGTGSQPQHF. The CDR3, as DNA: TGTGCCAGCAGCTTGGTAGGGACAGGGTCGCAGCCCCAGCATTTT.

J is TRBJ1-3 and V is TRBV4-1, with 8 positions matching TRBD1. CDR1 MGHRA and CDR2 YSYEKL come from the germline V gene. This CDR3 region has 14 residues. V dropped 5 bases and J dropped 4; count of bases not matched to a gene: 4. In DNA form, the CDR3 reads TGCGCCAGCAGCACCCGGGACAGGGGAAACACCATATATTTT. The encoded protein is CASSTRDRGNTIYF.

The chain is built from TRBV7-9 and TRBJ2-7; the D gene is possibly TRBD1 (6 bases). CDR1 is SEHNR, CDR2 FQNEAQ, per germline (reference sequence). The ends were cut back, 2 bases at V and 5 bases at J, with 13 bases in the middle. The CDR3 consists of 14 residues. The CDR3 loop is CASSLIQGVHEQYF. CDR3 coding DNA: TGTGCCAGCAGCTTAATACAGGGTGTCCACGAGCAGTACTTC.

This clone occurred a few times. The J gene is TRBJ1-1, the V gene TRBV3-1 (or the pseudogene TRBV3-2); perhaps TRBD1 as D (6 bases). The V gene's germline CDR1 is LGHDT and CDR2 YNNKEL (reference sequence). This CDR3 has 13 residues. Trimming took 4 bases from V and 5 from J, leaving 11 bases between them. The CDR3: CASSPGVRTEAFF. As DNA, the CDR3 is TGTGCCAGCAGCCCAGGGGTTCGGACTGAAGCTTTCTTT.

This clone was picked up one time. The chain links TRBV3-1 (or the pseudogene TRBV3-2) to TRBJ2-7; D is perhaps TRBD2 (5 bases). Germline CDR1 LGHDT, CDR2 YNNKEL (reference sequence). There are 15 residues in the CDR3. V was pared by 1 base and J by 4 bases, with 14 bases between. The chain's CDR3 is CASSQVTSVGYEQYF. The DNA of the CDR3 is TGTGCCAGCAGCCAAGTTACTAGTGTGGGGTACGAGCAGTACTTC.

This chain joins TRBV6-5 and TRBJ2-7; D uncertain. CDR1 MNHEY and CDR2 SVGAGI come from the germline V gene. This CDR3 comprises 14 residues. V shed 6 bases and J shed 0 bases, with 12 bases lying between them. The CDR3 here is CASRARRSSYEQYF. CDR3 sequence (DNA): TGTGCCAGCAGGGCCAGAAGGAGCTCCTACGAGCAGTACTTC.

The chain couples TRBV10-1 to TRBJ2-6; no reliable D call. The CDR3 runs to 13 residues. Germline lookup yields CDR1 WNHNN and CDR2 SYGVQD (reference sequence). V was clipped by 8 bases and J by 0 bases, with 5 bases between them. For the CDR3, the DNA is TGCGCCAGCCAGGACTCTGGGGCCAACGTCCTGACTTTC. The encoded protein is CASQDSGANVLTF.